This passage covers 13 T cell receptor beta chains from one sample sequenced in a study of identical twins. TCRdb used MiXCR to reprocess the 5' RACE reads, holding one entry per CDR3 protein. The data hold under 500,000 distinct CDR3 sequences, with 13% to 15% observed a single time. These records were also assigned to another study, of yellow fever vaccine responses in identical twins.

Sequencing used CD4+ T cells sorted from blood. The receptor source for this set is a woman aged 18-29 years in good health.

This clonotype was picked up a small number of times. J is TRBJ2-2 and V is TRBV21-1; the table names TRBD2, a call not compared with the DNA. TRBV21-1 is marked as a pseudogene. The CDR3 length is 15 residues. CDR3 DNA sequence: TGTGCCAGCAGTACCGGACCGGCTAGCTCCGGGGAGCTGTTTTTT. It encodes CASSTGPASSGELFF.

In its sample, this clonotype was seen a few times. The chain couples TRBV24-1 to TRBJ2-4, with no clear D. The germline V gene encodes CDR1 KGHDR and CDR2 SFDVKD. There are 15 residues in the CDR3. CDR3 in DNA: TGTGTTATGGCTCGGAGACGTTGGGCCAAAAACATTCAGTACTTC. Translated, it gives CVMARRRWAKNIQYF.

There are many counts of this clonotype. The chain couples TRBV21-1 to TRBJ1-2. TRBV21-1 is deemed a pseudogene. This CDR3 is 18 amino acids long. The CDR3 sequence: CASSIPTMAGLPNYGYTF. The CDR3 bases are TGTGCCAGCAGCATCCCTACAATGGCAGGCCTTCCTAACTATGGCTACACCTTC.

This clonotype was recorded a few times. This chain links TRBV7-9 with TRBJ1-2; D not certain. The CDR3 is 15 residues long. Trimming took 2 bases from V and 0 from J, leaving 10 bases between them. CDR1 and CDR2 from the germline V gene are SEHNR and FQNEAQ (reference sequence). CDR3 DNA: TGTGCCAGCAGCTTACTGCCAGAAGCTAACTATGGCTACACCTTC. Its protein product is CASSLLPEANYGYTF.

V usage is TRBV7-2 and J usage is TRBJ2-7; D is undetermined. CDR3 length equals 12 residues. Germline V lookup: CDR1 SGHTA, CDR2 FQGNSA. The germline V and J ends were trimmed by 2 bases and 4 bases, with 6 bases remaining between them. Here the CDR3 reads CASSLSRYEQYF. CDR3 bases: TGTGCCAGCAGCTTAAGCAGGTACGAGCAGTACTTC.

This clonotype appeared a few times. The chain combines TRBV27 with TRBJ2-7; the D gene is possibly TRBD2 (6 bases). The ends were cut back, 11 bases at V and 3 bases at J, with 17 bases in the middle. Germline CDR1 and CDR2: MNHEY and SMNVEV (reference sequence). The CDR3 has 13 amino acids. The CDR3 sequence: CAARQGGDYEQYF. The CDR3 DNA is TGTGCCGCCCGTCAAGGCGGGGACTACGAGCAGTACTTC.

The CDR3, as DNA: TGTGCCAGCAGACCGGGGGGGGCCCGGTTAGATACGCAGTATTTT. Translating it yields CASRPGGARLDTQYF. The rearrangement links TRBV6-1 to TRBJ2-3, with 8 bases identical to TRBD2. CDR3 length: 15 residues. V lost 6 bases to trimming and J lost 5 bases; unmatched junction nucleotides: 10. Germline values: CDR1 MNHNS, CDR2 SASEGT.

This clonotype was seen more than once but under ten times. The rearrangement joins TRBV5-1 to TRBJ2-1, with TRBD1 identical over 7 bases. Germline-derived CDR1 and CDR2 are SGHRS and YFSETQ. The CDR3 has 16 residues. The V segment lost 2 bases and the J segment 6 bases; nucleotides outside the gene matches: 11. In nucleotides, the CDR3 is TGCGCCAGCAGCTTAAGTGAACAGGGGTACCCCAATGAGCAGTTCTTC. Its translation is CASSLSEQGYPNEQFF. The full variable domain, in which reference TRBV5-1 and TRBJ2-1 provide the parts outside the CDR3, is KAGVTQTPRYLIKTRGQQVTLSCSPISGHRSVSWYQQTPGQGLQFLFEYFSETQRNKGNFPGRFSGRQFSNSRSEMNVSTLELGDSALYLCASSLSEQGYPNEQFFGPGTRLTVL.

J is TRBJ1-5 and V is TRBV2, with a tentative D call TRBD1 (5 bases). The V gene's germline CDR1 is SNHLY and CDR2 FYNNEI. CDR3 length: 15 residues. Trimming took 7 bases from V and 4 from J, leaving 17 bases between them. The CDR3, as DNA: TGTGCCAGCAAGGAAGGAGAAAGGGGAAATCAGCCCCAGCATTTT. It translates to CASKEGERGNQPQHF.

The V gene is TRBV6-2 or TRBV6-3, the J gene TRBJ2-2; weak D call: TRBD1 (5 bases). This CDR3 comprises 15 residues. Germline V gene data show CDR1 as MNHEY and CDR2 as SVGEGT. V shed 2 bases and J shed 1 base, with 8 bases lying between them. CDR3: CASSYAGMNTGELFF. DNA for the CDR3: TGTGCCAGCAGTTACGCAGGGATGAACACCGGGGAGCTGTTTTTT.

This clonotype was seen a few times. The V call is TRBV30, the J call TRBJ2-7; D ambiguous. V dropped 8 bases and J dropped 5 bases, with 10 bases sitting between them. The CDR3 loop spans 10 amino acids. CDR1 and CDR2 from the germline V gene are GTSNPN and SVGIG (reference sequence). The CDR3: CAGGRHEQYF. CDR3 bases: TGTGCCGGTGGCCGGCACGAGCAGTACTTC.

V gene TRBV12-3 or TRBV12-4 combines with J gene TRBJ2-7; possibly TRBD2 for D (5 bases). The CDR3 has 13 residues. V was clipped by 1 base and J by 7 bases, with 11 bases between them. The CDR3 DNA sequence: TGTGCCAGCAGTTTAGGGGAGCCCTCGGAGCAGTACTTC. Translating it yields CASSLGEPSEQYF.

This chain uses TRBV11-1 with TRBJ2-6; 11 bases fit TRBD1. In germline, CDR1 is SGHAT, CDR2 FQDESV (reference sequence). Trimming at V came to 0 bases and at J to 0 bases, leaving 1 base not matched to a gene. This CDR3 is built from 18 residues. The CDR3 here is CASSLAGTGGSGANVLTF. In DNA form, the CDR3 reads TGTGCCAGCAGCTTAGCAGGGACAGGGGGCTCTGGGGCCAACGTCCTGACTTTC.